One sample yielded the 23 T cell receptor beta chains listed below, sequenced in a study of T cells in Graves' hyperthyroidism and ophthalmopathy. Amplification targeted TCR beta CDR3 regions from RNA transcripts. Primed by the HTBI set, a first-round RT-PCR was run on the TCR CDR3. TCRdb recomputed calls from the multiplex PCR reads with MiXCR, one row per CDR3 protein. This sample has about 350,000 distinct CDR3 sequences; 15% to 20% occur once, and the top ten carry about a sixth. The specimen was blood. These receptors were taken from a woman in her 40s with Graves' ophthalmopathy.

Many counts were recorded for this clonotype. J is TRBJ1-5 and V is TRBV6-5; D is possibly TRBD1 (6 bases). V dropped 5 bases and J dropped 9 bases, with 17 bases sitting between them. Germline V gene lookup returns CDR1 MNHEY and CDR2 SVGAGI. CDR3 size: 14 residues. CDR3 coding DNA: TGTGCCAGCAGTCTCGGACAGCCTGGGCGGCCCCAGCATTTT. Protein: CASSLGQPGRPQHF.

At least ten counts were recorded for this clonotype. This chain uses TRBV28 with TRBJ2-2, with 9 bases identical to TRBD1. Germline CDR1 MDHEN, CDR2 SYDVKM. The CDR3 contains 15 residues. The junction had 8 bases not matched to a gene; V was cut back by 7 bases and J by 5 bases. The CDR3 bases are TGTGCCAGCAAACCCCGACAGGGGGTAACCGGGGAGCTGTTTTTT. Amino acid sequence: CASKPRQGVTGELFF. Together with reference TRBV28 and TRBJ2-2, the CDR3 gives the full variable domain: DVKVTQSSRYLVKRTGEKVFLECVQDMDHENMFWYRQDPGLGLRLIYFSYDVKMKEKGDIPEGYSVSREKKERFSLILESASTNQTSMYLCASKPRQGVTGELFFGEGSRLTVL.

This clonotype was detected many times. V is TRBV6-1 and J is TRBJ1-2, with unresolved D. CDR1 and CDR2 (germline): MNHNS, SASEGT. This CDR3 contains 13 residues. Trimming stripped 3 bases from V and 8 bases from J, with 13 bases between. DNA for the CDR3: TGTGCCAGCAGTGAGACATCTTCGGGGGGCTACACCTTC. This translates into CASSETSSGGYTF.

Comment on this clonotype: At one end, the junction sequence differs from germline, possibly due to a read error. The CDR3: CATLQASYEQSF. The CDR3 DNA follows: TGTGCCACCCTACAGGCCTCCTACGAGCAGTCCTTC. The chain has TRBV10-3 and TRBJ2-7, with D possibly matching TRBD1 (5 bases). Germline CDR1 is ENHRY and CDR2 is SYGVKD. The CDR3 totals 12 residues.

This chain connects TRBV19 to TRBJ1-5; D not resolved. The CDR3 covers 13 residues. Looked up from germline, CDR1 is LNHDA and CDR2 is SQIVND (reference sequence). Trimming took off 6 bases at V and 8 bases at J, with 14 bases between the two ends. CDR3 in amino acids: CASSSGLAEPQHF. The CDR3 DNA sequence: TGTGCCAGTAGCTCAGGCCTCGCTGAGCCCCAGCATTTT.

This clonotype was recorded at least ten times. The rearrangement joins TRBV14 to TRBJ1-3; D is ambiguous. The CDR3 spans 13 residues. Trimming stripped 5 bases from V and 8 bases from J, with 13 bases between. Per the germline V gene, CDR1 is SGHDN and CDR2 is FVKESK. As DNA, the CDR3 is TGTGCCAGCAGCAAAAGCTCCCCAGACACCATATATTTT. Amino acid sequence: CASSKSSPDTIYF.

V gene TRBV6-2 or TRBV6-3 combines with J gene TRBJ2-5; TRBD2 might be the D (5 bases). Looked up from germline, CDR1 is MNHEY and CDR2 is SVGEGT. This CDR3 is built from 15 residues. Deletions cut 2 bases from V and 1 base from J, with 11 bases between. The CDR3 reads CASSYRSGFQETQYF. CDR3 DNA sequence: TGTGCCAGCAGTTACAGGTCGGGGTTCCAAGAGACCCAGTACTTC.

This clonotype occurred many times. V usage is TRBV2 and J usage is TRBJ1-5; D not certain. V lost 8 bases and J lost 4, with 12 bases in between. This CDR3 spans 13 amino acids. Germline V gives CDR1 SNHLY, CDR2 FYNNEI. This CDR3 is CASLQQQNQPQHF. The CDR3, as DNA: TGTGCCAGCTTACAACAACAGAATCAGCCCCAGCATTTT.

There are a few counts of this clonotype. CDR3 nucleotide sequence: TGTGCCAGCAGCCCCAGGCTGGGCCTCTCCGATGAGCAGTTCTTC. It codes for CASSPRLGLSDEQFF. V and J are TRBV11-2 and TRBJ2-1; D unresolved. Germline-derived CDR1 and CDR2 are SGHAT and FQNNGV. V dropped 5 bases and J dropped 8 bases, with 19 bases sitting between them. This CDR3 is built from 15 residues.

This clonotype turned up a few times. The chain uses TRBV12-3 or TRBV12-4 and TRBJ1-2; D remains ambiguous. The CDR3 loop spans 14 amino acids. The V gene lost 3 bases and the J gene lost 2 bases, with 10 bases spanning the gap. Written as DNA, the CDR3 is TGTGCCAGCAGTTTTATCGGGGAGAACTATGGCTACACCTTC. It specifies CASSFIGENYGYTF.

This clonotype has a count of ten or more. J is TRBJ2-6 and V is TRBV11-2, with D tentatively TRBD2 (6 bases). The germline CDR1 and CDR2 sequences are SGHAT and FQNNGV. The CDR3 extends over 18 amino acids. Trimming removed 4 bases at V and 0 bases at J, with 16 bases between. In nucleotides, the CDR3 is TGTGCCAGCAGCTCAAAAAGCGGGTCCAGCTCTGGGGCCAACGTCCTGACTTTC. This translates into CASSSKSGSSSGANVLTF.

In this sample, this clonotype turned up many times. The rearrangement uses TRBV6-2 or TRBV6-3 and TRBJ2-2, with D unclear. Germline assignment: CDR1 MNHEY and CDR2 SVGEGT. Trimming cost V 4 bases and J 6 bases, with 9 bases left between them. The CDR3 is 13 amino acids. CDR3 in DNA: TGTGCCAGCAGTTCCAATGTCCCCGGGGAGCTGTTTTTT. Amino acid sequence: CASSSNVPGELFF.

This clonotype has a count of ten or more. The chain uses TRBV27 and TRBJ1-5; D is unresolved. The CDR3 loop spans 14 amino acids. Germline CDR1 is MNHEY and CDR2 is SMNVEV (reference sequence). V was clipped by 6 bases and J by 5 bases, with 14 bases between them. CDR3 in DNA: TGTGCCAGCAGCCTAGGGCGTCAGGATCAGCCCCAGCATTTT. It yields the protein CASSLGRQDQPQHF.

This clonotype has a count of ten or more. The V call is TRBV6-1, the J call TRBJ2-7; D is uncertain. Trimming shortened V by 6 bases and J by 11 bases, and 20 bases separated the two germline ends. Germline V gene sequence: CDR1 MNHNS, CDR2 SASEGT. This CDR3 has 13 amino acids. CDR3 DNA: TGTGCCAGCAGCGACGAACCCCCCCTAGAGAAGTACTTC. Its protein is CASSDEPPLEKYF.

This clonotype was recorded many times. The chain couples TRBV11-1 to TRBJ2-5; 12 bases match TRBD2. This CDR3 has 16 residues. V shed 5 bases and J 4 bases; nucleotides not matched to a gene: 8. Germline lookup yields CDR1 SGHAT and CDR2 FQDESV (reference sequence). The CDR3 coding sequence is TGTGCCAGCAGCCCCAGACTAGCGGGAGTCGGAGAGACCCAGTACTTC. Translating gives CASSPRLAGVGETQYF. Full variable domain (rest looked up from reference TRBV11-1 and TRBJ2-5): EAEVAQSPRYKITEKSQAVAFWCDPISGHATLYWYRQILGQGPELLVQFQDESVVDDSQLPKDRFSAERLKGVDSTLKIQPAELGDSAMYLCASSPRLAGVGETQYFGPGTRLLVL.

This clonotype was counted only a few times. V is TRBV12-3 or TRBV12-4 and J is TRBJ1-2, with D unclear. With 1 base removed from V and 4 bases from J, the gap between germline ends came to 13 bases. CDR3 size: 15 residues. CDR3 sequence (DNA): TGTGCCAGCAGTTTAGGTGTCGCGGAGTTCTATGGCTACACCTTC. This encodes CASSLGVAEFYGYTF.

This clonotype was seen many times. Possible read error: a much larger clone is one base away. J is TRBJ2-7 and V is TRBV27; TRBD2 matches at 13 bases. V shed 4 bases and J 3 bases; nucleotides not matched to a gene: 0. This CDR3 comprises 14 residues. Looked up from germline, CDR1 is MNHEY and CDR2 is SMNVEV (reference sequence). CDR3 in amino acids: CASSWTSGGYEQYF. The CDR3 DNA reads TGTGCCAGCAGTTGGACTAGCGGGGGCTACGAGCAGTACTTC.

This clonotype has at least ten counts. The chain combines TRBV30 with TRBJ1-5; no clear D gene. V lost 5 bases and J lost 4, with 9 bases in between. Germline V CDR1 and CDR2: GTSNPN, SVGIG (reference sequence). The CDR3 is 12 residues long. The CDR3 region has the DNA TGTGCCTGGGGGGAGACTAATCAGCCCCAGCATTTT. It is translated as CAWGETNQPQHF.

This clonotype was observed many times. The V and J genes are TRBV20-1 and TRBJ1-1, with D perhaps matching TRBD1 (6 bases). The CDR3 has 14 amino acids. Between the trimmed V and J ends, which lost 5 bases and 5 bases, there was a span of 18 bases. Per germline, CDR1 DFQATT and CDR2 SNEGSKA (reference sequence). As DNA, the CDR3 is TGCAGTGCTGTTTCGTCGGACAGACGAACTGAAGCTTTCTTT. This gives the protein CSAVSSDRRTEAFF.

This clonotype has more than one count but fewer than ten. A much larger clone lies one base from this, so it may be a read error. The chain is built from TRBV20-1 and TRBJ2-5, with 15 bases identical to TRBD2. Per the germline V gene, CDR1 is DFQATT and CDR2 is SNEGSKA (reference sequence). CDR3 length: 16 amino acids. The CDR3 sequence is CSSRGLAGGAQETQYF. In DNA form, the CDR3 reads TGCAGTTCTAGGGGACTAGCGGGAGGCGCCCAAGAGACCCAGTACTTC.

This clonotype showed up many times. This chain uses TRBV6-1 with TRBJ2-7; 9 bases are shared with TRBD2. CDR3 size: 14 residues. Germline values: CDR1 MNHNS, CDR2 SASEGT. J gave up 2 bases and V 6 bases, and 5 bases lay outside the gene matches. The CDR3 reads CASSPSGTTYEQYF. CDR3 coding DNA: TGTGCCAGCAGCCCTAGCGGGACTACCTACGAGCAGTACTTC.

In this sample, this clonotype turned up many times. This chain joins TRBV28 and TRBJ1-5; TRBD1 is a possible D gene (6 bases). Trimming removed 3 bases at V and 3 bases at J, with 15 bases between. CDR3 length equals 16 residues. Per germline, CDR1 MDHEN and CDR2 SYDVKM. Here the CDR3 reads CASSFTGGGPNQPQHF. In nucleotides, the CDR3 is TGTGCCAGCAGTTTCACGGGGGGGGGGCCCAATCAGCCCCAGCATTTT.

This clonotype was seen repeatedly, ten times or more. The rearrangement joins TRBV5-1 to TRBJ2-2; 7 nucleotides match TRBD2. CDR1 SGHRS and CDR2 YFSETQ come from the germline V gene. Trimming took 6 bases from V and 0 from J; bases not matched to a gene: 5. The CDR3 has 15 residues. The CDR3 region is CASTPGGSNTGELFF. The CDR3 nucleotides read TGCGCCAGCACTCCGGGGGGTTCGAACACCGGGGAGCTGTTTTTT.